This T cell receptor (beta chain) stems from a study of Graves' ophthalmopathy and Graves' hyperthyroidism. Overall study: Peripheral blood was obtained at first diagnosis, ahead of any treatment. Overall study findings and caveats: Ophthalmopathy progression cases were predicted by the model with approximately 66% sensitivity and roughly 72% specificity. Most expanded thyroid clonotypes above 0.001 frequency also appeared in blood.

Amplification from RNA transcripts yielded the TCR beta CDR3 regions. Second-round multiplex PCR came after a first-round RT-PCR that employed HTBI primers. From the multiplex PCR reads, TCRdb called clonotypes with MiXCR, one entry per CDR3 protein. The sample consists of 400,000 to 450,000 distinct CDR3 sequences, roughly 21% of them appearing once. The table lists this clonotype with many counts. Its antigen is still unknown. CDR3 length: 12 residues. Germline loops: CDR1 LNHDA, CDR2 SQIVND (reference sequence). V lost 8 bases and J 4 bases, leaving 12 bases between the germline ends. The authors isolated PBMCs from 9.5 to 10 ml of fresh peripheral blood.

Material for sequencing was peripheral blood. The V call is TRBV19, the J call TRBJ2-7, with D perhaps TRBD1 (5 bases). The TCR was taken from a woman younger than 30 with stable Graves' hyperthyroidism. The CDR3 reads CASGQGIYEQYF. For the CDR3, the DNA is TGTGCCAGTGGGCAGGGAATATACGAGCAGTACTTC.